This TCR beta chain appears in the sequencing data of a study of human T cells and chemical hapten exposure. Study-level information: Upper back patch tests used 0.01% DPC, scored after 6 days. Alopecia areata, totalis or universalis affected patients, mainly female.

This clonotype was seen at least ten times. Sample time point: patch test 2, 6 weeks after DPC sensitization. The treatment is: therapeutic diphenylcyclopropenone sensitization with weekly scalp DPC. CDR3 length: 11 residues. With 5 bases removed from V and 10 bases from J, the gap between germline ends came to 6 bases. Germline values: CDR1 MDHEN, CDR2 SYDVKM. A single record per CDR3 protein comes from TCRdb applying MiXCR to the RACE reads. The sample consists of some 89,000 distinct CDR3 sequences, about 9.4% of them appearing once. Sequencing used whole blood, obtained in connection with sensitization to the hapten diphenylcyclopropenone (DPC). The TCR sequence derives from a woman aged 25 to 45 with alopecia areata. Some clones in this sample may be carry-over from other donors' samples. This chain connects TRBV28 to TRBJ1-6, with D hard to call. CDR3 sequence: CASSKKSPLHF. The CDR3 DNA follows: TGTGCCAGCAGTAAAAAATCACCCCTCCACTTT.